The subject of this entry is one T cell receptor (beta chain). Its antigen is undetermined. Assay used: immunoSEQ multiplex PCR; TCRdb lists only in-frame clones, some missing. Of some 150,000 clones listed, approximately 89% are singletons. The data originate from a study of T cell responses to AZD1222 COVID-19 vaccine. Study-level points and caveats: Spike-specific TCR breadth and depth rose after two AZD1222 doses. Baseline seropositivity occurred in only six AZD1222 recipients. The donors showed a predominance of white British ancestry and of females, with possible underestimation of clonal diversity.

The V gene's germline CDR1 is SGDLS and CDR2 YYNGEE. Trimming removed 3 bases at V and 4 bases at J, with 20 bases between. The length of the CDR3 is 17 residues. V and J are TRBV9 and TRBJ1-3; TRBD1 might be the D (6 bases). Here the sequenced sample was peripheral blood, taken on day 0 of AZD1222 vaccination. This clonotype originated in an adult in good health. The CDR3: CASSATAAGAYGNTIYF. The CDR3 DNA is TGTGCCAGCAGCGCCACGGCGGCGGGGGCGTACGGAAACACCATATATTTT.